The clone carrying this T cell receptor (beta chain) was recorded many times. This record belongs to a study of read filtering for tumor transcriptome and immune sequencing. Molecular barcoded adaptors covering alpha/delta and beta/gamma chains were used on 400 ng RNA. TCRdb re-derived calls from the reads in MiXCR, one entry per CDR3 protein. The sample contains around 140,000 distinct CDR3 sequences, around 14% of which appear only once. This CDR3 is 16 amino acids long. Germline V gives CDR1 SEHNR, CDR2 FQNEAQ (reference sequence). Germline trimming cut 5 bases from V and 5 bases from J; bases unmatched to any gene: 12.

The chain recombines TRBV7-9 with TRBJ2-5, with 9 bases aligning to TRBD1. The material sequenced was a population of CD138-negative cells sorted from bone marrow. This sequence was found in a donor aged 40 or over with multiple myeloma. DNA for the CDR3: TGTGCCAGCAGCACCAGGGACAGGGAGACGAGGGAGACCCAGTACTTC. Translated, it gives CASSTRDRETRETQYF.